This T cell receptor beta chain was profiled in a study of OX40 agonist ivuxolimab in advanced cancers. On the study more broadly: Ivuxolimab, which is an agonistic anti-OX40 (CD134) antibody, was administered to the patients.

TCRdb keeps only in-frame clones here, not all; method: immunoSEQ multiplex PCR. The table includes 65,000 to 95,000 clones, 88% detected once. This clone was recorded once. The clonotype originates from an adult with an advanced solid tumor such as melanoma, head and neck, liver or kidney cancer. The material was CD4+ or CD8+ T cells sorted from blood, obtained in a trial of the OX40 agonist ivuxolimab.

The CDR3 DNA sequence: TGTGCCAGCAGTTACAGGGAAAATCAGCCCCAGCATTTT. This codes for CASSYRENQPQHF. The V gene is TRBV6-5, the J gene TRBJ1-5, with D hard to call. From germline, CDR1 is MNHEY and CDR2 SVGAGI. This CDR3 spans 13 amino acids. V was cut by 2 bases and J by 4 bases, with 6 bases left in between.